This entry features one T cell receptor (beta chain) sequence. This sample was taken from a study of response to subunit inactivated influenza vaccine. TCRdb re-derived calls from the RT-PCR reads in MiXCR, one entry per CDR3 protein. The sample records 590,000 or so distinct CDR3 sequences, 11% to 15% being singletons. The TCR was taken from a middle-aged man who received an inactivated influenza vaccine. The sequencing used PBMCs from blood, collected about 14 days before vaccination.

In DNA, the CDR3 is TGCGCCAGCAGCCCGTTCCGGGGGGAGAACACTGAAGCTTTCTTT. This translates into CASSPFRGENTEAFF. The chain recombines TRBV4-1 with TRBJ1-1, with D maybe TRBD1 (5 bases). Looked up from germline, CDR1 is MGHRA and CDR2 is YSYEKL. The CDR3 totals 15 residues. Trimming shortened V by 4 bases and J by 1 base, and 13 bases separated the two germline ends.